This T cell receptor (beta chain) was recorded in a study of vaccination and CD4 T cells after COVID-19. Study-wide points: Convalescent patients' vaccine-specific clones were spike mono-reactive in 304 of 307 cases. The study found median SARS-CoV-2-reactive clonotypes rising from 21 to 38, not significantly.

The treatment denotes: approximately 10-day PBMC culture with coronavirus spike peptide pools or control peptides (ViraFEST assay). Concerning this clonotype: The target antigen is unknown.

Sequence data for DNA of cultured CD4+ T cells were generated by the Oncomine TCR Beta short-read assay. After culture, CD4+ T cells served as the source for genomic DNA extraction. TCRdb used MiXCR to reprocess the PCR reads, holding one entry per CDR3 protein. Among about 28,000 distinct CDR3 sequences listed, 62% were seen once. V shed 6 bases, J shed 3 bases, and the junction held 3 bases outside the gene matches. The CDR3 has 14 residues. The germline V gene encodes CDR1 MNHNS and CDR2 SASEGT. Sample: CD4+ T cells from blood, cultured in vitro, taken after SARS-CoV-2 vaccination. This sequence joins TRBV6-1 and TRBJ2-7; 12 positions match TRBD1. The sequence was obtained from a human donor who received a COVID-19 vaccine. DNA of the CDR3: TGTGCCAGCAGAGGGACAGGGGGCATCTACGAGCAGTACTTC. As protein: CASRGTGGIYEQYF.